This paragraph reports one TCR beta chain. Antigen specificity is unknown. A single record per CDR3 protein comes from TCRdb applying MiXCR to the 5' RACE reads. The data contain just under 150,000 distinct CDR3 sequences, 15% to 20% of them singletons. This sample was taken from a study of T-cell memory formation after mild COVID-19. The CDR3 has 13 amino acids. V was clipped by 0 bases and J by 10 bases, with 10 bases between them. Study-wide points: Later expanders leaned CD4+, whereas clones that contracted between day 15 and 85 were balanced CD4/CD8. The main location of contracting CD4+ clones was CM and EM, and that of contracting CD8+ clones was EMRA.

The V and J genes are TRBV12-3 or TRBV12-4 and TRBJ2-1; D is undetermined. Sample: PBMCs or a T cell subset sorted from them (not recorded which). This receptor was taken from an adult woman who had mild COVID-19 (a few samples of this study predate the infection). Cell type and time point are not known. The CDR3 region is CASSLALQFEQFF. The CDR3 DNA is TGTGCCAGCAGTTTAGCGCTCCAATTCGAGCAGTTCTTC.